The present T cell receptor beta chain was sequenced within a study of blood T cell repertoires in COVID-19. About the research overall: From T cells, B-cell-depleted T cells, or PBMCs came the material, which was cDNA or gDNA.

The repertoire was sequenced with immunoSEQ multiplex PCR; TCRdb's copy has only in-frame clones and lacks some. The sample records about 250,000 clones, around four fifths being singletons. The CDR3 totals 17 residues. Germline V gives CDR1 SGHNT, CDR2 YYREEE (reference sequence). The V segment lost 5 bases and the J segment 2 bases; nucleotides outside the gene matches: 8. Sequences were obtained from peripheral blood. V and J are TRBV5-4 and TRBJ2-3, with 13 bases that match TRBD2. This clonotype was obtained from a woman aged 40 to 50 with active or convalescent COVID-19. The CDR3 reads CASSRMGLAGITDTQYF. The CDR3 nucleotides are TGTGCCAGCAGTAGGATGGGACTAGCGGGGATCACAGATACGCAGTATTTT.